In this sample, the clone carrying this T cell receptor (beta chain) turned up many times. These data originate in a study of CD8 T cells in ankylosing spondylitis. Germline V lookup: CDR1 SNHLY, CDR2 FYNNEI. V was pared by 1 base and J by 0 bases, with 18 bases of the junction left unmatched. This CDR3 comprises 21 residues. Researchers built TCR beta libraries using quantitative 5'-RACE with molecular barcodes. MiXCR, run by TCRdb on the 5' RACE reads, gives a single entry per CDR3 protein. The sample yields around 150,000 distinct CDR3 sequences, approximately 20% seen once. V gene TRBV2 combines with J gene TRBJ2-1, with TRBD2 matching over 7 bases. Sequenced material: blood, either unsorted or a sorted T cell fraction (not recorded which). This receptor was obtained from a male donor with ankylosing spondylitis or in good health (not recorded which). The CDR3 coding sequence is TGTGCCAGCAGTGAAGTCGCTTGGGTTAGCGGGCATACGAGCTCCTACAATGAGCAGTTCTTC. Protein product: CASSEVAWVSGHTSSYNEQFF. Variable domain in full (rest from reference TRBV2 and TRBJ2-1): EPEVTQTPSHQVTQMGQEVILRCVPISNHLYFYWYRQILGQKVEFLVSFYNNEISEKSEIFDDQFSVERPDGSNFTLKIRSTKLEDSAMYFCASSEVAWVSGHTSSYNEQFFGPGTRLTVL.